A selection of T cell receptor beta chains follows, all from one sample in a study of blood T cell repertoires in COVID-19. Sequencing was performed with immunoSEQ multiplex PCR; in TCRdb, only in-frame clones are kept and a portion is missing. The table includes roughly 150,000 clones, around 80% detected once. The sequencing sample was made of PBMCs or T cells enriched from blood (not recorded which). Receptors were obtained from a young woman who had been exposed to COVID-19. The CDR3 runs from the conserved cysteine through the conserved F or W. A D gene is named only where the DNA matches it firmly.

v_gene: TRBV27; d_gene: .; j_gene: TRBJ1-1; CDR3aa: CASSLYQGIFTEAFF
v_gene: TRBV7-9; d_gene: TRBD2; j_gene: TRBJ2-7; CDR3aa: CASSLTGTSGSYEQYF
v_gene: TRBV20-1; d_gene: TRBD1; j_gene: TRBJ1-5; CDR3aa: CSASRGQLTPGNQPQHF
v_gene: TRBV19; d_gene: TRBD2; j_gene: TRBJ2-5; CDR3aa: CASSITSGQETQYF
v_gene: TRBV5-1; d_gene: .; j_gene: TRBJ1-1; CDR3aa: CASSLASGYTEAFF
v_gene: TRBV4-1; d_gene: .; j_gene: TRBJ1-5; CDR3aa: CASSQVVMGQLNQPQHF
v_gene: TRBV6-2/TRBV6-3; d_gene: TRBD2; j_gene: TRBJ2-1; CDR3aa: CASSYGTRSYEQFF
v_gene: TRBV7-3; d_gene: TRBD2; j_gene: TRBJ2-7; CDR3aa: CASSLLAGGPHEQYF
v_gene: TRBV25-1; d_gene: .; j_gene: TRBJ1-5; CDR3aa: CASSGVGGYQPQHF
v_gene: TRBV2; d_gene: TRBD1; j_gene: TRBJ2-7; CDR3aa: CASSGDEGGQVYEQYF
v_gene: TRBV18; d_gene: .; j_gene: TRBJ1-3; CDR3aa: CASSPAIGSGNTIYF
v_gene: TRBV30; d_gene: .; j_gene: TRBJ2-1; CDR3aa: CAWRWGGASYNEQFF
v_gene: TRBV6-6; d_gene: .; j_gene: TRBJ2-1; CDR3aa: CASSYAGGSGYNEQFF
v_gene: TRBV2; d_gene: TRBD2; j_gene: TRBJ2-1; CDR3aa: CASSDTEAGAVAGEQFF
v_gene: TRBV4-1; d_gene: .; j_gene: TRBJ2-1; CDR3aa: CASSPQGPRSSYNEQFF
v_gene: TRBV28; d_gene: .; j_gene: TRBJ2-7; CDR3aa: CASGGSYEQYF
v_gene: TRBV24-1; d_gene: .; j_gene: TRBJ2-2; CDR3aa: CATSDRGLSPGELFF
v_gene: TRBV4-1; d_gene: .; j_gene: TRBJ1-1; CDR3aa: CASSQRGTSNTEAFF
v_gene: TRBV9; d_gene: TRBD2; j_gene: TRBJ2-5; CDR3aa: CASSVGTRRVETQYF
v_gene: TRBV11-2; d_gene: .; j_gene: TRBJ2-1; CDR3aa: CASARNPAPSDNEQFF
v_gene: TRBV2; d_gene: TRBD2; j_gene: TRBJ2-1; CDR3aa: CASRGGLAYNEQFF
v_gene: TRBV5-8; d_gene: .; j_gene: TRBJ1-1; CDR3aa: CASSLARRNTEAFF
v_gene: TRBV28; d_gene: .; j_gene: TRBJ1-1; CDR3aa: CASSLLRGPNTEAFF
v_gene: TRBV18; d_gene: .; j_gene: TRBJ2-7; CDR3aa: CASSPPSSYEQYF
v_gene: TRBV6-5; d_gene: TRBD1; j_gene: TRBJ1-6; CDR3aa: CASTPLDRANSPLHF
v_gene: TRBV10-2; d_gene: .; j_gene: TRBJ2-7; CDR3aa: CASSVKAYEQYF
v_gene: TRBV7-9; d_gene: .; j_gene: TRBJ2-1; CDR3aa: CASSSTNNKGNEQFF
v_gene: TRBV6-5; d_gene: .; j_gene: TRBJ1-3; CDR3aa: CASSYSKEDWGNTIYF
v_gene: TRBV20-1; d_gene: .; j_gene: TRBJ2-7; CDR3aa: CSATTSSEQYF
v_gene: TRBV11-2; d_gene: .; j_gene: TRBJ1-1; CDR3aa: CASSLGRGDTEAFF
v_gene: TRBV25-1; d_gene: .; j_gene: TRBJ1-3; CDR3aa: CASSEGGSGNTIYF
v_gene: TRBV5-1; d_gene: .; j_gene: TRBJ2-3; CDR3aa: CASSLERGYTDTQYF
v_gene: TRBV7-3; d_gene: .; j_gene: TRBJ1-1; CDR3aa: CASSLTVNTEAFF
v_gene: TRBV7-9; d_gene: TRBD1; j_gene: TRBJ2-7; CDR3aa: CASSPGQGAYEQYF
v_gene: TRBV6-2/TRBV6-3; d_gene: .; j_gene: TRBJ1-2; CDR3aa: CASSLILNYGYTF
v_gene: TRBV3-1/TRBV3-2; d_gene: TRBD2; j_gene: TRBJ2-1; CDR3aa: CASSTHTSGRGNEQFF
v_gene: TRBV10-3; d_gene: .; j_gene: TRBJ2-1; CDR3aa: CAISDVRESYNEQFF
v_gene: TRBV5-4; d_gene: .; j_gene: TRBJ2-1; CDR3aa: CASSLGLAANEQFF
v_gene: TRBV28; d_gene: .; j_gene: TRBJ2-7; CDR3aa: CASSPGGPSSYEQYF
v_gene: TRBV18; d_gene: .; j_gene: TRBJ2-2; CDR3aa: CASSLLVGSQTGELFF
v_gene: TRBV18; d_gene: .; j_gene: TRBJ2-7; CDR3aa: CASSPIKTSFYEQYF
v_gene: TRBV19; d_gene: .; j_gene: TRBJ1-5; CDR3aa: CASSLRAGGADNQPQHF
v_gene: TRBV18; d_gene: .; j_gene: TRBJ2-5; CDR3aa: CASSPAGETQYF
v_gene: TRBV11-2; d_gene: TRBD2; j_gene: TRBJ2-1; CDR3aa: CASRHSGRHLYNEQFF
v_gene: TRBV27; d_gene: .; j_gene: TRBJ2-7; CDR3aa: CARDRALRETFEQYF
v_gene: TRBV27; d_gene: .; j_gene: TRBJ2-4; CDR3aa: CASSAQGSGNIQYF
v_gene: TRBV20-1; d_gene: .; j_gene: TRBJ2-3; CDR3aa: CSAGRGTQYF
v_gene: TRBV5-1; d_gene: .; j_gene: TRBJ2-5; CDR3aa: CASSLDIMETQYF
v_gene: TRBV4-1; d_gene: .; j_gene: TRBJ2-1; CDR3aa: CASSPRQATYNEQFF
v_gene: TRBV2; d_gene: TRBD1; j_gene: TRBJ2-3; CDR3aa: CASSRDRTSTDTQYF
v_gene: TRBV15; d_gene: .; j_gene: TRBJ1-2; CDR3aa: CATSRDRAGVWANYGYTF
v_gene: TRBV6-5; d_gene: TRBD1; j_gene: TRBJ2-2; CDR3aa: CASRTGWTGELFF
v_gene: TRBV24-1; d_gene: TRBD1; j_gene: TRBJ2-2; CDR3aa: CATSDLGDRNTGELFF
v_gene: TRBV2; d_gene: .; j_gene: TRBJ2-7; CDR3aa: CASSDMGQTTYEQYF
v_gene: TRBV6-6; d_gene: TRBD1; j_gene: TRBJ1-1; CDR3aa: CASKKADTGDTEAFF
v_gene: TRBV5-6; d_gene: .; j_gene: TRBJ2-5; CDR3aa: CASSLDGLGAQETQYF